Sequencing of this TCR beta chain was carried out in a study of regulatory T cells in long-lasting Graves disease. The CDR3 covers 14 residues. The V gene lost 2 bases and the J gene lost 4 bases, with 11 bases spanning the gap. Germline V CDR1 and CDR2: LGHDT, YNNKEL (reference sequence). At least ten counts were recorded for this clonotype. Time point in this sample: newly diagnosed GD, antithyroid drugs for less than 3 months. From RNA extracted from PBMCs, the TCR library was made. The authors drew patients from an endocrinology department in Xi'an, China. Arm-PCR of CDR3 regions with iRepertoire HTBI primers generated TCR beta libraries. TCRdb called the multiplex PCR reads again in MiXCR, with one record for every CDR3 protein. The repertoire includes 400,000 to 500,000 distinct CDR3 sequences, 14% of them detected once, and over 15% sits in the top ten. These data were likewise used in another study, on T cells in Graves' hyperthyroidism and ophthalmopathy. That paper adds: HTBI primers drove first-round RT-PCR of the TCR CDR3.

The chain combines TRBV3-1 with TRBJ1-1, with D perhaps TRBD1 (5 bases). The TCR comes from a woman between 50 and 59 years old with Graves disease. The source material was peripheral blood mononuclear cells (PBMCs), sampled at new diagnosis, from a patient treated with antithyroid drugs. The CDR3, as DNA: TGTGCCAGCAGCCAACTAGGCGACAGCACTGAAGCTTTCTTT. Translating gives CASSQLGDSTEAFF.